The present T cell receptor (beta chain) was sequenced within a study of CD8 T cells in Susac syndrome. Reverse transcription used 0.5 to 1 ug RNA and random hexamers. TCRdb reanalysed the immunoSEQ multiplex PCR reads using MiXCR and keeps one entry per CDR3 protein. The profile shows about 150,000 distinct CDR3 sequences, about 95% of them singletons. CDR1 is SGDLS and CDR2 is YYNGEE in the germline V gene. This CDR3 is built from 14 residues. Between the trimmed V and J ends, which lost 2 bases and 5 bases, there was a span of 14 bases. V and J are TRBV9 and TRBJ2-7; D uncertain. The TCR was taken from a human donor with multiple sclerosis. Sequencing was performed on CD4+ T cells from PBMCs. CDR3 region: CASSVSGVPHEQYF. In DNA form, the CDR3 reads TGTGCCAGCAGCGTTTCAGGAGTACCCCACGAGCAGTACTTC.